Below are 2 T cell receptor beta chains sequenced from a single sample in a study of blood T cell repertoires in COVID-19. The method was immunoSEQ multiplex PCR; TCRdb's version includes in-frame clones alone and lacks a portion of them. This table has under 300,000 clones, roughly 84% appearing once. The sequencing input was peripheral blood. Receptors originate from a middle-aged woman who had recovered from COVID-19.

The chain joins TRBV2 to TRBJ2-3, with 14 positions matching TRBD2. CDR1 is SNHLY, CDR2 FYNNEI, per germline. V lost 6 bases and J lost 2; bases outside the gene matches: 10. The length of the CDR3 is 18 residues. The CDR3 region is CASSLLGLAGGNTDTQYF. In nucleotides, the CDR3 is TGTGCCAGCAGCCTCTTAGGACTAGCGGGGGGCAACACAGATACGCAGTATTTT.

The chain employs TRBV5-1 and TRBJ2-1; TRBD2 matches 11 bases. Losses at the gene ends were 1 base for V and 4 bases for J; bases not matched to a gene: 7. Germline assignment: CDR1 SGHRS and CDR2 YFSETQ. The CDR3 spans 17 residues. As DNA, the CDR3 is TGCGCCAGCAGCTTGTCCCGGGGGACTAGCGGTTACAATGAGCAGTTCTTC. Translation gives CASSLSRGTSGYNEQFF.